A single sample is the source of the 24 T cell receptor beta chains below, sequenced in a study of metastatic and nonmetastatic thyroid tumors. Not a single patient had been given any form of treatment at any point before undergoing thyroid surgery. TCRdb re-called the PCR reads via MiXCR. The sample contains tens of thousands of clones, 36% of which appear only once. The sample taken for sequencing was blood. The receptors were gathered from a male donor with papillary thyroid cancer or a benign thyroid nodule (not recorded which). Some clones in this sample may be carry-over from other donors' samples.

This clone showed up many times. This sequence joins TRBV24-1 and TRBJ2-2, with 8 bases that match TRBD1. V shed 4 bases and J 3 bases; nucleotides not matched to a gene: 3. CDR1 is KGHDR and CDR2 is SFDVKD in the germline V gene. The CDR3 totals 15 residues. CDR3 bases: TGTGCCACCAGTGACCCGACAGGGGACACCGGGGAGCTGTTTTTT. Translated, it gives CATSDPTGDTGELFF.

This clone was seen more than once but under ten times. The genes are TRBV19 and TRBJ1-2; D gene ambiguous. V was shortened by 5 bases and J by 0 bases, with 10 bases between the two germline ends. Germline lookup yields CDR1 LNHDA and CDR2 SQIVND (reference sequence). This CDR3 is 14 amino acids long. CDR3 in DNA: TGTGCCAGTAGTGCCAGCCGAGCTAACTATGGCTACACCTTC. Its translation is CASSASRANYGYTF.

This clone has more than one count but fewer than ten. The chain links TRBV2 to TRBJ2-7; maybe TRBD1 (6 bases). Per germline, CDR1 SNHLY and CDR2 FYNNEI. CDR3 size: 14 residues. The germline V and J ends were trimmed by 2 bases and 3 bases, with 11 bases remaining between them. CDR3 coding DNA: TGTGCCAGCAGTGAATTGACAGGCAACTACGAGCAGTACTTC. Its translation is CASSELTGNYEQYF.

This clone appeared once. V usage is TRBV30 and J usage is TRBJ2-7; no firm D call. Deletions cut 0 bases from V and 1 base from J, with 4 bases between. Germline values: CDR1 GTSNPN, CDR2 SVGIG (reference sequence). The CDR3 consists of 12 residues. The CDR3 loop is CAWSVNSYEQYF. CDR3 bases: TGTGCCTGGAGTGTAAATTCCTACGAGCAGTACTTC.

This clone came up a few times. Here the CDR3 reads CASGARYPHNEQFF. Here the CDR3 DNA reads TGTGCCAGCGGAGCTAGGTACCCCCACAATGAGCAGTTCTTC. The chain has TRBV12-3 or TRBV12-4 and TRBJ2-1; no firm D call. V was shortened by 8 bases and J by 5 bases, with 16 bases between the two germline ends. This CDR3 comprises 14 residues.

This chain's CDR3 is CAWVTPNTEAFF. CDR3 DNA sequence: TGTGCCTGGGTTACCCCGAACACTGAAGCTTTCTTT. The V and J genes are TRBV30 and TRBJ1-1, with D uncertain. This CDR3 has 12 amino acids. Looked up from germline, CDR1 is GTSNPN and CDR2 is SVGIG (reference sequence). V lost 5 bases, J lost 1 base, and 8 bases lay in between.

About this clone itself: It may be a read error: a sequence one base away is much more abundant. This chain connects TRBV11-1 to TRBJ2-3; 13 positions match TRBD2. The CDR3 sequence is 15 residues long. Looked up from germline, CDR1 is SGHAT and CDR2 is FQDESV (reference sequence). With 7 bases clipped from V and 4 bases from J, the junction kept 5 bases outside the gene matches. The CDR3 nucleotides are TGTGCCAGCAACACTGGACTAGCGGGAGCAGATACGCAGTATTTT. It codes for CASNTGLAGADTQYF.

This clone was seen a handful of times. The CDR3 bases are TGTGCCAGCAGCTCCCCGAGGGGCAGGGCGAACACTGAAGCTTTCTTT. It yields the protein CASSSPRGRANTEAFF. V is TRBV7-8 and J is TRBJ1-1; D might be TRBD1 (5 bases). V was clipped by 4 bases and J by 1 base, with 16 bases between them. CDR1 and CDR2 from the germline V gene are SGHVS and FQNEAQ. The CDR3 extends over 16 amino acids.

The V gene is TRBV12-3 or TRBV12-4, the J gene TRBJ2-7; 7 bases map to TRBD1. This CDR3 has 14 residues. V dropped 6 bases and J dropped 4; count of bases not matched to a gene: 9. The CDR3 sequence is CASSRAGGSYEQYF. The CDR3 DNA reads as TGTGCCAGCAGCCGCGCAGGGGGTTCGTACGAGCAGTACTTC.

This clone was picked up one time. The chain joins TRBV19 to TRBJ2-1; tentatively, D is TRBD1 or TRBD2 (6 bases each). The CDR3 runs to 16 residues. V gave up 4 bases and J gave up 6 bases, with 19 bases separating them. The germline CDR1 and CDR2 sequences are LNHDA and SQIVND (reference sequence). CDR3 loop: CASSNHGGGGSNEQFF. In DNA, the CDR3 is TGTGCCAGTAGTAACCACGGTGGAGGGGGGAGCAATGAGCAGTTCTTC.

This clone turned up a few times. The chain is built from TRBV19 and TRBJ2-1; D ambiguous. The CDR3 is 14 residues long. V was pared by 1 base and J by 7 bases, with 11 bases between. CDR1 and CDR2 (germline): LNHDA, SQIVND (reference sequence). The CDR3 DNA is TGTGCCAGTAGTATAGGGGCGGCTTTTAATGAGCAGTTCTTC. Its translation is CASSIGAAFNEQFF.

The V gene is TRBV4-1, the J gene TRBJ2-7; D remains ambiguous. Trimming took 0 bases from V and 2 from J, leaving 11 bases between them. The CDR3 contains 15 residues. Germline V gene sequence: CDR1 MGHRA, CDR2 YSYEKL. CDR3 in amino acids: CASSQDVQNPYEQYF. The CDR3 nucleotides are TGCGCCAGCAGCCAAGATGTCCAGAACCCCTACGAGCAGTACTTC.

Regarding this clone: The junction differs from germline at one of its ends, possibly a read error. J is TRBJ2-6 and V is TRBV19, with TRBD1 as a possible D gene (5 bases). Germline CDR1 reads LNHDA; CDR2 reads SQIVND (reference sequence). The CDR3 extends over 16 amino acids. The CDR3, as DNA: TGTGCCAGCAGTATAGATCAGGGCTCTGGGGCCAACGTCCTGACTTTC. Its translation is CASSIDQGSGANVLTF.

The chain carries TRBV5-1 and TRBJ2-1, with 8 positions matching TRBD1. V was pared by 0 bases and J by 8 bases, with 4 bases of the junction left unmatched. This CDR3 comprises 14 residues. The germline gives CDR1 SGHRS, CDR2 YFSETQ. CDR3 DNA: TGCGCCAGCAGCTTGGGACAGGGGTTGGATGAGCAGTTCTTC. Protein sequence: CASSLGQGLDEQFF.

By sample share, this clone is medium-sized. The V call is TRBV10-3, the J call TRBJ2-1; 14 bases agree with TRBD2. This CDR3 spans 20 amino acids. V was pared by 3 bases and J by 1 base, with 11 bases of the junction left unmatched. CDR1 is ENHRY, CDR2 SYGVKD, per germline. CDR3 in DNA: TGTGCCATCAGTGATGATAGACTAGCGGGAGGGCAGGTGTCCTACAATGAGCAGTTCTTC. It yields the protein CAISDDRLAGGQVSYNEQFF.

This clone was observed a handful of times. The DNA of the CDR3 is TGTGCTAGTGGTTCCCCGATGCCGGGTTCTAGGGACACCGGGGAGCTGTTTTTT. The encoded protein is CASGSPMPGSRDTGELFF. The V and J genes are TRBV12-5 and TRBJ2-2; no definite D call. The CDR3 extends over 18 amino acids. With 4 bases removed from V and 3 bases from J, the gap between germline ends came to 21 bases. The V gene's germline CDR1 is LGHNT and CDR2 FRNRAP.

The chain employs TRBV12-3 or TRBV12-4 and TRBJ1-6; D unclear. V lost 5 bases and J 1 base, leaving 6 bases between the germline ends. The CDR3 has 14 residues. The CDR3 DNA follows: TGTGCCAGCAGTCCGCCGTCCTATAATTCACCCCTCCACTTT. It translates to CASSPPSYNSPLHF.

This clone occurred many times. J is TRBJ2-7 and V is TRBV29-1, with no clear D. Germline V gives CDR1 SQVTM, CDR2 ANQGSEA. The CDR3 is 12 amino acids. The V end was cut by 6 bases, the J end by 2 bases, with 11 bases between. The CDR3 loop reads CSVLTETYEQYF. In nucleotides, the CDR3 is TGCAGCGTCCTGACTGAAACCTACGAGCAGTACTTC.

The genes are TRBV11-2 and TRBJ1-3; D remains ambiguous. This CDR3 region has 15 residues. V was clipped by 1 base and J by 0 bases, with 7 bases between them. The V gene's germline CDR1 is SGHAT and CDR2 FQNNGV. CDR3 amino acids: CASSLGVGSGNTIYF. The CDR3, as DNA: TGTGCCAGCAGCTTAGGGGTCGGCTCTGGAAACACCATATATTTT. Variable domain in full (rest from reference TRBV11-2 and TRBJ1-3): EAGVAQSPRYKIIEKRQSVAFWCNPISGHATLYWYQQILGQGPKLLIQFQNNGVVDDSQLPKDRFSAERLKGVDSTLKIQPAKLEDSAVYLCASSLGVGSGNTIYFGEGSWLTVV.

The chain is built from TRBV6-2 or TRBV6-3 and TRBJ2-7; the match to TRBD2 covers 11 bases. After removal of 5 bases from V and 3 bases from J, the junction contained 18 bases not matched to a gene. The CDR3 is 19 amino acids. Germline V lookup: CDR1 MNHEY, CDR2 SVGEGT. The CDR3 DNA reads TGTGCCAGCAGTCCCCCCCGACTAGCGGGATATCTTCGTCACTACGAGCAGTACTTC. Translated: CASSPPRLAGYLRHYEQYF.

This clone qualifies as medium-sized (0.01 to 0.1%). The rearrangement joins TRBV2 to TRBJ2-5, with TRBD2 identical over 7 bases. The germline gives CDR1 SNHLY, CDR2 FYNNEI. Germline trimming cut 7 bases from V and 6 bases from J; bases unmatched to any gene: 8. The CDR3 loop spans 13 amino acids. The CDR3 is CASNAGVVQTQYF. CDR3 in DNA: TGTGCCAGCAATGCGGGAGTAGTTCAGACCCAGTACTTC.

The chain employs TRBV12-3 or TRBV12-4 and TRBJ1-1; D is unclear. The V end lost 2 bases, the J end lost 6 bases, and 10 bases lay between the germline ends. This CDR3 comprises 13 residues. CDR3 sequence (DNA): TGTGCCAGCAGTTTATTCGTCGGGCCTGAAGCTTTCTTT. The encoded protein is CASSLFVGPEAFF.

The J gene is TRBJ1-6, the V gene TRBV28; 7 positions match TRBD1. V lost 4 bases to trimming and J lost 11 bases; unmatched junction nucleotides: 8. The CDR3 extends over 14 amino acids. CDR1 and CDR2 (germline): MDHEN, SYDVKM. CDR3 sequence reads: CASSSGTDGPPLHF. The CDR3 DNA reads TGTGCCAGCAGTTCCGGGACAGATGGACCACCCCTCCACTTT.

This chain connects TRBV5-1 to TRBJ2-3; 10 bases fit TRBD1. The CDR3 extends over 14 amino acids. Germline CDR1 SGHRS, CDR2 YFSETQ. V lost 0 bases to trimming and J lost 5 bases; unmatched junction nucleotides: 0. CDR3 in amino acids: CASSLGTGGDTQYF. CDR3 in DNA: TGCGCCAGCAGCTTGGGGACAGGGGGAGATACGCAGTATTTT.